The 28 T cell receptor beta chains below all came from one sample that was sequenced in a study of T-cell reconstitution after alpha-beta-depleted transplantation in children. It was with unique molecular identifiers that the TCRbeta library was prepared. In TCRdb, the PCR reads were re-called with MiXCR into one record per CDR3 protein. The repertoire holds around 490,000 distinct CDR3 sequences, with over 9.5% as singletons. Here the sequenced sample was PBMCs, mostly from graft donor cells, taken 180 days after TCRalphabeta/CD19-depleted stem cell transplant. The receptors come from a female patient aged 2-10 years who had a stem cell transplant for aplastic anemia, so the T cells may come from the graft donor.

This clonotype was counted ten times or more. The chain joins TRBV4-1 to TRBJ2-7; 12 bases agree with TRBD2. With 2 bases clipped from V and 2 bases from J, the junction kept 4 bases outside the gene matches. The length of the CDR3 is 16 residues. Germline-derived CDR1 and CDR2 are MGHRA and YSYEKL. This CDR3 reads CASSQTTSGRAYEQYV. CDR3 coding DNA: TGCGCCAGCAGCCAAACGACTAGCGGGAGAGCCTACGAGCAGTACGTC.

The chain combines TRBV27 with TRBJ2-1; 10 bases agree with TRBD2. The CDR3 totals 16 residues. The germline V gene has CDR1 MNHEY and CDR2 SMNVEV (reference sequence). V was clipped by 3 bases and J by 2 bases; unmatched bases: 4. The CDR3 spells CASSFLSGRAYNEQFF. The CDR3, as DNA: TGTGCCAGCAGTTTCCTAAGCGGGAGGGCCTACAATGAGCAGTTCTTC.

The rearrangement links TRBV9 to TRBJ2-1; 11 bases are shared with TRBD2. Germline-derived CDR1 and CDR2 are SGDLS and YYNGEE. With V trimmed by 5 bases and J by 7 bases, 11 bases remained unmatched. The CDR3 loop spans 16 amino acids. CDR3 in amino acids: CASSPLSGRASNEQFF. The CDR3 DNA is TGTGCCAGCAGTCCTCTTAGCGGGAGGGCCAGTAATGAGCAGTTCTTC.

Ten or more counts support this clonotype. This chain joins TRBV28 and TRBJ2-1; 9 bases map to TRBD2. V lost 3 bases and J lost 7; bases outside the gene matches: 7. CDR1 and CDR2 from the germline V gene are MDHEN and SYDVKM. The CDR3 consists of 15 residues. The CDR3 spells CASSFRGRADNEQFF. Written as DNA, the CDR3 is TGTGCCAGCAGTTTTCGCGGGAGGGCGGATAATGAGCAGTTCTTC. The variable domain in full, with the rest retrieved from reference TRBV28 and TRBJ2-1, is DVKVTQSSRYLVKRTGEKVFLECVQDMDHENMFWYRQDPGLGLRLIYFSYDVKMKEKGDIPEGYSVSREKKERFSLILESASTNQTSMYLCASSFRGRADNEQFFGPGTRLTVL.

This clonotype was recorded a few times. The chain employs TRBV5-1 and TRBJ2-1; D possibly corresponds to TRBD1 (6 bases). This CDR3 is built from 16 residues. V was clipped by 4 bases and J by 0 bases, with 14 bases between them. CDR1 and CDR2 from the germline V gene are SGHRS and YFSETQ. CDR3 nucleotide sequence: TGCGCCAGCAGCATAGGACAGCCGAGCTCCTACAATGAGCAGTTCTTC. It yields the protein CASSIGQPSSYNEQFF.

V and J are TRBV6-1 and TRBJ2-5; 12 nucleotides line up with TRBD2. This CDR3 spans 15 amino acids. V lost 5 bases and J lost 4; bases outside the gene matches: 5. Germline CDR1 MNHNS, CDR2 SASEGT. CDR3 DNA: TGTGCCAGCAGTCCTAGCGGGAGGGCCCGAGAGACCCAGTACTTC. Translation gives CASSPSGRARETQYF.

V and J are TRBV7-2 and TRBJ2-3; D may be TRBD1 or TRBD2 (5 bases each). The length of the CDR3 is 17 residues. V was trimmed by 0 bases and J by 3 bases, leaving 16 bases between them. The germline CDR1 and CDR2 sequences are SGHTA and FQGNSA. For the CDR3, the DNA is TGTGCCAGCAGCTTAGCTCCTGAGGGACGGAAGACAGATACGCAGTATTTT. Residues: CASSLAPEGRKTDTQYF.

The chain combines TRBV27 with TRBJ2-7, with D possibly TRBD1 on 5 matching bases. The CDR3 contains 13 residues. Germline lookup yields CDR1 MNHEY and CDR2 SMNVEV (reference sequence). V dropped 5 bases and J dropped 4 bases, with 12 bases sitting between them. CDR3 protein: CASSAWGEYEQYF. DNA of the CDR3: TGTGCCAGCAGTGCGTGGGGCGAGTACGAGCAGTACTTC.

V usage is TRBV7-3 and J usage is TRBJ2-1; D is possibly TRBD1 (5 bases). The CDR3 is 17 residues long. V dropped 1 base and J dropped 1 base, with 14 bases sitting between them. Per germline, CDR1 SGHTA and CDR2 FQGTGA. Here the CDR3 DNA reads TGTGCCAGCAGCTTAATACACAGGTTTCGGTCCTACAATGAGCAGTTCTTC. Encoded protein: CASSLIHRFRSYNEQFF.

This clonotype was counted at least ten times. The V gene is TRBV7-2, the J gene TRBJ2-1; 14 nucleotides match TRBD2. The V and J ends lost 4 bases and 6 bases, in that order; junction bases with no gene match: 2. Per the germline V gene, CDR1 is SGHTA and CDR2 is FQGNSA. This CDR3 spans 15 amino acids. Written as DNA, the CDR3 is TGTGCCAGCAGCTCGGGACTAGCGGGAGTCAATGAGCAGTTCTTC. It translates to CASSSGLAGVNEQFF.

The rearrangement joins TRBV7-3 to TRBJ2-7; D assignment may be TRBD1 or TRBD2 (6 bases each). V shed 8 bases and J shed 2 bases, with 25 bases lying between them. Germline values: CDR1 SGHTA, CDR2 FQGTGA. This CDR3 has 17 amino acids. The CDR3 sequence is CASSPYYIGGLAYEQYF. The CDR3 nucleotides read TGTGCCAGCTCACCTTACTATATAGGGGGACTCGCCTACGAGCAGTACTTC.

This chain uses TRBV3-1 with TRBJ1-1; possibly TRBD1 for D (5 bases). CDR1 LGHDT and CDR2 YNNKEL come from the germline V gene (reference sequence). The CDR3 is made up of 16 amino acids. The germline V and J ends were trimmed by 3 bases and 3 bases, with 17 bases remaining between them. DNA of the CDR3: TGTGCCAGCAGCCAGCCTCAGTTTGCAGGGCACACTGAAGCTTTCTTT. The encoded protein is CASSQPQFAGHTEAFF.

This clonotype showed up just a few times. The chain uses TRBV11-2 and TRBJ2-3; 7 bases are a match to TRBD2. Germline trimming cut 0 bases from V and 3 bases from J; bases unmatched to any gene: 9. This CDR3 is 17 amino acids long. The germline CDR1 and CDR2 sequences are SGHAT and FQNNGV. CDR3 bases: TGTGCCAGCAGCTTAGACTCCATCGGGAGGTTGACAGATACGCAGTATTTT. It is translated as CASSLDSIGRLTDTQYF.

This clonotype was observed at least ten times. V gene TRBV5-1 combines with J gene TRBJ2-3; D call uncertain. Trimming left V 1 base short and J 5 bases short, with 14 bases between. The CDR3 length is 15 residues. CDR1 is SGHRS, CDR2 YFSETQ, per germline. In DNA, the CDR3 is TGCGCCAGCAGCTTGCTTAGGGCCGACGGAGATACGCAGTATTTT. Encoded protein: CASSLLRADGDTQYF.

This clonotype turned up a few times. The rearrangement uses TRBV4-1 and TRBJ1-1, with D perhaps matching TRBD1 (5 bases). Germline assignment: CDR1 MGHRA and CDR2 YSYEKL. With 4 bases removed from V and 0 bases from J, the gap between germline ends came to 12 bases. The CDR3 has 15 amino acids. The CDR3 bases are TGCGCCAGCAGCCGGGGAGGGGAACTGAACACTGAAGCTTTCTTT. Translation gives CASSRGGELNTEAFF.

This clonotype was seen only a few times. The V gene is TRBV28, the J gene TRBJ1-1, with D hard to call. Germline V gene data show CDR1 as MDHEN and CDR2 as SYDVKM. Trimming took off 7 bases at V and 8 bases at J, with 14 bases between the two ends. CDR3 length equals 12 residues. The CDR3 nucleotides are TGTGCCAGCAAAGAAAGAACCGGGGAAGCTTTCTTT. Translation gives CASKERTGEAFF. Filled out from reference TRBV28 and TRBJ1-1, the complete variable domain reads DVKVTQSSRYLVKRTGEKVFLECVQDMDHENMFWYRQDPGLGLRLIYFSYDVKMKEKGDIPEGYSVSREKKERFSLILESASTNQTSMYLCASKERTGEAFFGQGTRLTVV.

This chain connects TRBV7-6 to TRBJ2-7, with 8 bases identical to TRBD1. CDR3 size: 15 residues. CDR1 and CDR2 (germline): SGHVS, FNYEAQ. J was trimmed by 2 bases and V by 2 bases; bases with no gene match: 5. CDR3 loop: CASSLQDRVPYEQYF. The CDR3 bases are TGTGCCAGCAGCTTACAGGACAGGGTCCCCTACGAGCAGTACTTC.

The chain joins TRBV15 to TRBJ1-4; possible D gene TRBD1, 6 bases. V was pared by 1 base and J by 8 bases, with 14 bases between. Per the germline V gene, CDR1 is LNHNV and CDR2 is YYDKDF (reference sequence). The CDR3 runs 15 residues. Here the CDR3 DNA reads TGTGCCACCAGCAGAGCGGGGGGCAGGGGAGAAAAACTGTTTTTT. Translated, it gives CATSRAGGRGEKLFF.

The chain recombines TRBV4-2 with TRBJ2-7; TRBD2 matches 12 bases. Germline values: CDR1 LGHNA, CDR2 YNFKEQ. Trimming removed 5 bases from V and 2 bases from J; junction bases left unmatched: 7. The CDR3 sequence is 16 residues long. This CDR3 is CASSSKLAGGPYEQYF. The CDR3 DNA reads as TGTGCCAGCAGCTCCAAACTAGCGGGAGGACCCTACGAGCAGTACTTC.

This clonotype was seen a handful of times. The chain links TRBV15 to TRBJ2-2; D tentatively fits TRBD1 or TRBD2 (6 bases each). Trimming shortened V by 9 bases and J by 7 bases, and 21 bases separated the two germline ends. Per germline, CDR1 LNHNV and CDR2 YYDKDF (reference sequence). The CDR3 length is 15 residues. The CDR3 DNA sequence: TGTGCCACTAGCGATGGGGGGCGCGAGAACGGGGAGCTGTTTTTT. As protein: CATSDGGRENGELFF.

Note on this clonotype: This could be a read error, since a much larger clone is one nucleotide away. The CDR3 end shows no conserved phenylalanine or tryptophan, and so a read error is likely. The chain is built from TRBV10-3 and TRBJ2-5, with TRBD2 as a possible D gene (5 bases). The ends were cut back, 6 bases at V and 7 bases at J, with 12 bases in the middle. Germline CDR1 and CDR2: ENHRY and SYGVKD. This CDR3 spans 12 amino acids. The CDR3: CAIREAPGTQYS. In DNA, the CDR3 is TGTGCCATCAGGGAGGCGCCCGGGACCCAGTACTCC.

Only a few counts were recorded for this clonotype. CDR3 nucleotide sequence: TGTGCCAGCACTCGTTCGGGACCTCAGCCACGAACTGAAGCTTTCTTT. As protein: CASTRSGPQPRTEAFF. V is TRBV12-3 or TRBV12-4 and J is TRBJ1-1; D is perhaps TRBD1 (5 bases). The CDR3 is 16 residues long. The V and J ends lost 7 bases and 5 bases respectively, with 23 bases between them.

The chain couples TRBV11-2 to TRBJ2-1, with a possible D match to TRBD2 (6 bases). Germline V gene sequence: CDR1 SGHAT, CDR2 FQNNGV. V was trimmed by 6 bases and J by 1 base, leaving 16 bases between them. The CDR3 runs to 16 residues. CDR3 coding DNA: TGTGCCAGCAGGTCAATAGCGGTGAGGTCCTACAATGAGCAGTTCTTC. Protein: CASRSIAVRSYNEQFF. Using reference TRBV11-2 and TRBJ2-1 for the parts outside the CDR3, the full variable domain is EAGVAQSPRYKIIEKRQSVAFWCNPISGHATLYWYQQILGQGPKLLIQFQNNGVVDDSQLPKDRFSAERLKGVDSTLKIQPAKLEDSAVYLCASRSIAVRSYNEQFFGPGTRLTVL.

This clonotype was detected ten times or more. CDR3 bases: TGTGCCAGCAGCTTGGACAGAATGAACACTGAAGCTTTCTTT. Protein sequence: CASSLDRMNTEAFF. V and J are TRBV5-6 and TRBJ1-1; D unclear. V gave up 0 bases and J gave up 0 bases, with 6 bases separating them. This CDR3 is built from 14 residues. Germline CDR1 and CDR2: SGHDT and YYEEEE.

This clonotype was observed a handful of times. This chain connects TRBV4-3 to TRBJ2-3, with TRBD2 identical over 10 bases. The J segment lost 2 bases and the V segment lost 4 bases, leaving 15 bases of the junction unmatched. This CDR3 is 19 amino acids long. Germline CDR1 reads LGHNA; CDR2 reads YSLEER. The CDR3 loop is CASSPSGTSVLAPTDTQYF. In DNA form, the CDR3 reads TGCGCCAGCAGCCCATCCGGGACTAGCGTTCTGGCTCCCACAGATACGCAGTATTTT.

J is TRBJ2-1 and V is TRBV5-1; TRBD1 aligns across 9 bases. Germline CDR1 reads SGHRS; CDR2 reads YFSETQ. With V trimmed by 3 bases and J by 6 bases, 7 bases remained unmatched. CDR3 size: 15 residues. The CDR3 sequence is CASSSGTGYPNEQFF. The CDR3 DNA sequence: TGCGCCAGCAGCTCCGGGACAGGGTATCCCAATGAGCAGTTCTTC.

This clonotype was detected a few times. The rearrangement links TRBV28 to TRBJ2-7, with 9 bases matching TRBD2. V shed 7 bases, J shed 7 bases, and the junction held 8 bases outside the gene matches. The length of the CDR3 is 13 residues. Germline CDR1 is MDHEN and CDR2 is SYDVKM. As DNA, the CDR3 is TGTGCCAGCAAACAGAGCGGGAGGTATGAGCAGTACTTC. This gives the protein CASKQSGRYEQYF.

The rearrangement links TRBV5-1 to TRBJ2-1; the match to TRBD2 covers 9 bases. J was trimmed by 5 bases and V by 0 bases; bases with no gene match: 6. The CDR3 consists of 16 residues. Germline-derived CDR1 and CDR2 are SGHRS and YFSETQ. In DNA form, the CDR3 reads TGCGCCAGCAGCTTGGGGGGGTCTAGCGGGAACAATGAGCAGTTCTTC. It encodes CASSLGGSSGNNEQFF.